Listed here is a single T cell receptor (beta chain). The antigen remains undetermined. Some clones are missing from TCRdb's copy, which holds only in-frame ones; the method was immunoSEQ multiplex PCR. Of about 12,000 clones detected, approximately 27% appear once; the ten largest clones hold about 21%. Treatment here: randomized to nivolumab then ipilimumab (arm A) or the reverse (arm B). These data come from a study of sequential checkpoint blockade in melanoma. On the study more broadly: TCRβ was sequenced from DNA of about 94 pretreatment tumors.

This CDR3 has 14 amino acids. CDR1 and CDR2 (germline): MNHGY, SAAAGT. Trimming took 5 bases from V and 2 from J; bases not matched to a gene: 6. Study-wide results and limits: Tumor T-cell fraction and clonality correlated with PD-L1 and CD8+ counts. In arm A, pretreatment tumor clonality was associated with response.

This receptor was obtained from a human donor with melanoma. The rearrangement joins TRBV6-8 to TRBJ2-7, with TRBD2 matching over 7 bases. Material: tumor tissue (inferred from file names), obtained from a patient given nivolumab and ipilimumab in sequence. The CDR3 DNA is TGTGCCAGCAGTGGGGGGGGTCCCACCTACGAGCAGTACTTC. Its translation: CASSGGGPTYEQYF.